The clone carrying this TCR beta chain was counted a few times. The antigen remains undetermined. This specimen belongs to a study of early T cells in non-severe SARS-CoV-2 infection. As for the study in general: Sequencing used unsorted whole-blood bulk RNA, so chains lack pairing. Study-wide results and caveats: Reliance on VDJdb matching favored anti-spike CD8 responses; private and CD4 specificities were missed.

Unique molecular identifier tags were affixed to discrete cDNA molecules. MiXCR was run by TCRdb on the 5' RACE reads, yielding one entry per CDR3 protein. Found here are around 49,000 distinct CDR3 sequences, approximately 10% of them singletons; the top ten hold 21%. Looked up from germline, CDR1 is KGHSH and CDR2 is LQKENI. The V end was cut by 3 bases, the J end by 1 base, with 6 bases between. The CDR3 has 13 amino acids. This chain connects TRBV18 to TRBJ2-5, with D uncertain. The clonotype comes from an adult who was a healthcare worker with PCR-confirmed SARS-CoV-2 infection or an uninfected control (not recorded which). Source material: whole blood. In DNA, the CDR3 is TGTGCCAGCTCACCCGAGGTCCAAGAGACCCAGTACTTC. Translating it yields CASSPEVQETQYF.